The 32 T cell receptor beta chains below were found in one sample sequenced in a study of T cells in Graves' hyperthyroidism and ophthalmopathy. Amplification targeted TCR beta CDR3 regions from RNA transcripts. TCR CDR3 regions were first amplified by RT-PCR with HTBI primers. TCRdb used MiXCR to reprocess the multiplex PCR reads, holding one entry per CDR3 protein. The table includes 400,000 to 500,000 distinct CDR3 sequences, roughly 14% detected once. The sample consisted of blood. These receptors came from a man aged 18 to 29 with Graves' ophthalmopathy.

This clonotype was counted many times. The chain uses TRBV5-1 and TRBJ2-6, with 8 bases that match TRBD2. This CDR3 comprises 17 residues. Germline V lookup: CDR1 SGHRS, CDR2 YFSETQ. V was pared by 4 bases and J by 1 base, with 7 bases of the junction left unmatched. DNA for the CDR3: TGCGCCAGCAGCCCAGATCGGGGGGGTTCTGGGGCCAACGTCCTGACTTTC. Residues: CASSPDRGGSGANVLTF.

This clonotype was seen ten or more times. V and J are TRBV20-1 and TRBJ1-5, with unresolved D. CDR1 and CDR2 from the germline V gene are DFQATT and SNEGSKA (reference sequence). Trimming took 6 bases from V and 5 from J, leaving 17 bases between them. CDR3 length equals 14 residues. CDR3 sequence: CSAIVGPVDQPQHF. The CDR3 coding sequence is TGCAGTGCGATAGTGGGTCCTGTCGATCAGCCCCAGCATTTT.

The CDR3 DNA sequence: TGTGCCAGCAGCCAAGATGGGCAGGGTGTTCCCTATGGCTACACCTTC. Translated: CASSQDGQGVPYGYTF. This chain connects TRBV3-1 to TRBJ1-2; tentative D call: TRBD1 (5 bases). V was trimmed by 0 bases and J by 4 bases, leaving 15 bases between them. The CDR3 consists of 16 residues. Per germline, CDR1 LGHDT and CDR2 YNNKEL (reference sequence).

The table lists this clonotype with many counts. The V and J genes are TRBV2 and TRBJ1-2; tentative D call: TRBD1 (6 bases). From germline, CDR1 is SNHLY and CDR2 FYNNEI. The CDR3 extends over 12 amino acids. Trimming left V 6 bases short and J 2 bases short, with 7 bases between. CDR3 protein: CASRDRNYGYTF. Here the CDR3 DNA reads TGTGCCAGCAGGGACAGAAACTATGGCTACACCTTC.

The rearrangement joins TRBV20-1 to TRBJ1-5; D gene unclear. Deletions cut 6 bases from V and 3 bases from J, with 12 bases between. The CDR3 has 13 residues. Germline CDR1 reads DFQATT; CDR2 reads SNEGSKA (reference sequence). The CDR3 bases are TGCAGTGCCAACCGAGAAACCAATCAGCCCCAGCATTTT. Encoded protein: CSANRETNQPQHF.

This clonotype was found many times. V is TRBV20-1 and J is TRBJ1-1; the match to TRBD1 covers 8 bases. Germline V gene lookup returns CDR1 DFQATT and CDR2 SNEGSKA (reference sequence). This CDR3 contains 17 residues. J lost 6 bases, V lost 0 bases, and 15 bases had no gene match. CDR3 amino acids: CSARDFSKDRAVSEAFF. The CDR3 region has the DNA TGCAGTGCTAGAGATTTCTCGAAGGACAGGGCGGTATCTGAAGCTTTCTTT.

This clonotype came up many times. This chain connects TRBV6-1 to TRBJ2-2; 10 bases agree with TRBD2. The ends lost 6 bases at V and 3 bases at J; junction bases unmatched: 4. CDR1 is MNHNS, CDR2 SASEGT, per germline. The CDR3 length is 15 residues. The CDR3 sequence is CASRTSGKDTGELFF. As DNA, the CDR3 is TGTGCCAGCAGAACTAGCGGGAAGGACACCGGGGAGCTGTTTTTT.

At least ten counts were recorded for this clonotype. The V gene is TRBV19, the J gene TRBJ1-1; 7 nucleotides line up with TRBD1. CDR3 length equals 14 residues. Germline CDR1 is LNHDA and CDR2 is SQIVND (reference sequence). Germline trimming cut 5 bases from V and 3 bases from J; bases unmatched to any gene: 6. The CDR3 is CASSLTGTDTEAFF. The DNA for the CDR3 is TGTGCCAGTAGTTTAACCGGGACAGACACTGAAGCTTTCTTT.

Many counts were recorded for this clonotype. The chain is built from TRBV7-3 and TRBJ2-1; 7 bases line up with TRBD2. V trimming: 2 bases; J trimming: 8 bases; junction bases outside the gene matches: 9. The CDR3 length is 15 residues. Germline V lookup: CDR1 SGHTA, CDR2 FQGTGA. The CDR3 protein is CASSLGGREMDEQFF. In DNA, the CDR3 is TGTGCCAGCAGCTTAGGAGGGAGGGAAATGGATGAGCAGTTCTTC.

This clonotype was seen repeatedly, ten times or more. The gene calls are TRBV6-1 and TRBJ1-5, with TRBD1 as a possible D gene (6 bases). The CDR3 runs to 13 residues. With 6 bases removed from V and 6 bases from J, the gap between germline ends came to 12 bases. Germline values: CDR1 MNHNS, CDR2 SASEGT. CDR3 sequence reads: CASRQGRGQPQHF. The CDR3 DNA follows: TGTGCCAGCAGACAGGGAAGGGGTCAGCCCCAGCATTTT.

This clonotype was seen repeatedly, ten times or more. The chain is built from TRBV6-1 and TRBJ1-2; no definite D call. The CDR3 totals 11 residues. The germline V gene encodes CDR1 MNHNS and CDR2 SASEGT. Trimming took 7 bases from V and 2 from J, leaving 5 bases between them. CDR3 sequence (DNA): TGTGCCAGCATGCGGAACTATGGCTACACCTTC. Translation gives CASMRNYGYTF.

This clonotype has ten or more counts. This chain connects TRBV11-3 to TRBJ2-5, with 8 bases aligning to TRBD2. V shed 2 bases, J shed 2 bases, and the junction held 7 bases outside the gene matches. CDR1 SGHNT and CDR2 YENEEA come from the germline V gene. The CDR3 spans 16 residues. CDR3 DNA sequence: TGTGCCAGCAGCTTACGGGGGGGGAGGGAACAAGAGACCCAGTACTTC. Translating it yields CASSLRGGREQETQYF.

The chain combines TRBV24-1 with TRBJ2-5, with D uncertain. Trimming pared 0 bases from V and 5 bases from J, leaving 6 bases between. There are 13 residues in the CDR3. Germline CDR1 reads KGHDR; CDR2 reads SFDVKD. The CDR3 bases are TGTGCCACCAGTGATTTGCAAAGGGAGACCCAGTACTTC. It yields the protein CATSDLQRETQYF.

The table lists this clonotype with many counts. V is TRBV3-1 and J is TRBJ2-2, with D unclear. The CDR3 is 14 residues long. CDR1 and CDR2 from the germline V gene are LGHDT and YNNKEL (reference sequence). The V end was cut by 4 bases, the J end by 6 bases, with 12 bases between. CDR3 coding DNA: TGTGCCAGCAGCCTCCAGATCAGAGCCGGGGAGCTGTTTTTT. Translated, it gives CASSLQIRAGELFF.

The chain combines TRBV4-1 with TRBJ2-7, with D tentatively TRBD2 (6 bases). With 1 base removed from V and 6 bases from J, the gap between germline ends came to 19 bases. Germline V CDR1 and CDR2: MGHRA, YSYEKL. The CDR3 contains 16 residues. The CDR3 region is CASSQVGTHYGPEQYF. In DNA form, the CDR3 reads TGCGCCAGCAGCCAAGTTGGGACTCACTACGGTCCCGAGCAGTACTTC.

The chain carries TRBV5-1 and TRBJ2-5; 10 bases are a match to TRBD1. Losses at the gene ends were 3 bases for V and 1 base for J; bases not matched to a gene: 9. The CDR3 loop spans 17 amino acids. Germline V gives CDR1 SGHRS, CDR2 YFSETQ. CDR3 in amino acids: CASSYPRDRGLQETQYF. In DNA, the CDR3 is TGCGCCAGCAGCTACCCCCGGGACAGGGGCCTCCAAGAGACCCAGTACTTC.

CDR3 protein: CASSYYGLAGGNTYNEQYF. Written as DNA, the CDR3 is TGTGCCAGCAGTTATTATGGTCTAGCGGGAGGGAATACCTACAATGAGCAGTACTTC. The V gene is TRBV6-5, the J gene TRBJ2-1; 12 bases map to TRBD2. Near its end, the DNA agrees better with TRBJ2-7, so the J call may be wrong. This CDR3 has 19 amino acids. CDR1 is MNHEY, CDR2 SVGAGI, per germline.

The chain is built from TRBV27 and TRBJ2-3; unclear D gene. The germline V gene encodes CDR1 MNHEY and CDR2 SMNVEV (reference sequence). This CDR3 comprises 14 residues. Trimming cost V 2 bases and J 2 bases, with 8 bases left between them. The CDR3 spells CASSLNSYTDTQYF. For the CDR3, the DNA is TGTGCCAGCAGTTTAAACAGTTACACAGATACGCAGTATTTT.

As regards this clonotype: At one of its ends the junction is not consistent with the germline gene, which may arise from a read error. The gene calls are TRBV10-1 and TRBJ2-1; D might be TRBD1 or TRBD2, each matching 5 bases. The CDR3 is made up of 15 amino acids. Germline V gene sequence: CDR1 WNHNN, CDR2 SYGVQD (reference sequence). The CDR3 nucleotides read TGTGCCATCAGTGAGTCCGGGACCAGAGGCGATGAGCAGTTCTTC. Translating it yields CAISESGTRGDEQFF.

This clonotype has at least ten counts. V usage is TRBV7-2 and J usage is TRBJ2-7, with D perhaps being TRBD1 or TRBD2 (5 bases each). This CDR3 is 14 amino acids long. Germline V CDR1 and CDR2: SGHTA, FQGNSA. Trimming left V 5 bases short and J 0 bases short, with 11 bases between. CDR3 sequence: CASSRRESSYEQYF. The DNA of the CDR3 is TGTGCCAGCAGCCGCAGGGAGAGCTCCTACGAGCAGTACTTC.

This clonotype was found a few times. The rearrangement joins TRBV10-3 to TRBJ1-6, with TRBD1 as a possible D gene (6 bases). V shed 0 bases and J shed 7 bases, with 10 bases lying between them. The CDR3 is 15 residues long. Per germline, CDR1 ENHRY and CDR2 SYGVKD. Here the CDR3 reads CAISESNTGNSPLHF. The CDR3 nucleotides read TGTGCCATCAGTGAGTCAAATACAGGGAATTCACCCCTCCACTTT.

At least ten counts were recorded for this clonotype. The junction departs from germline at one end; a sequencing error may be responsible. The chain employs TRBV11-2 and TRBJ2-3, with D tentatively TRBD1 or TRBD2 (5 bases each). Germline lookup yields CDR1 SGHAT and CDR2 FQNNGV. The CDR3 has 12 amino acids. Here the CDR3 DNA reads TGTGCCAGCAGCCGGGACCGCGATACGCGGTATTTT. It yields the protein CASSRDRDTRYF.

This clonotype appeared a few times. The chain carries TRBV27 and TRBJ1-5; 8 nucleotides match TRBD1. Germline CDR1 MNHEY, CDR2 SMNVEV (reference sequence). The CDR3 spans 15 residues. V shed 8 bases and J 0 bases; nucleotides not matched to a gene: 6. The CDR3 reads CASWTGPYSNQPQHF. CDR3 bases: TGTGCCAGCTGGACAGGGCCTTATAGCAATCAGCCCCAGCATTTT.

The V and J genes are TRBV12-5 and TRBJ1-5; tentatively, D is TRBD1 (6 bases). The ends were cut back, 5 bases at V and 4 bases at J, with 12 bases in the middle. Germline V gene lookup returns CDR1 LGHNT and CDR2 FRNRAP. The CDR3 runs 14 residues. The CDR3 bases are TGTGCTAGTGGTGTCACAGGGTCAAATCAGCCCCAGCATTTT. Protein sequence: CASGVTGSNQPQHF.

This chain joins TRBV6-1 and TRBJ2-3, with D possibly matching TRBD2 (5 bases). The V gene's germline CDR1 is MNHNS and CDR2 SASEGT. The CDR3 runs to 17 residues. Trimming removed 6 bases from V and 2 bases from J, with 21 bases in between. This CDR3 reads CASRLPEVRTPTDTQYF. In DNA form, the CDR3 reads TGTGCCAGCAGACTCCCGGAGGTGCGGACTCCCACAGATACGCAGTATTTT.

This clonotype was seen at least ten times. The chain recombines TRBV13 with TRBJ1-6; 9 bases fit TRBD1. This CDR3 is built from 14 residues. CDR1 is PRHDT and CDR2 is FYEKMQ in the germline V gene (reference sequence). The junction had 4 bases not matched to a gene; V was cut back by 3 bases and J by 10 bases. CDR3 sequence reads: CASSLGTGTSPLHF. The CDR3 DNA follows: TGTGCCAGCAGCTTGGGGACAGGGACCTCACCCCTCCACTTT.

V gene TRBV12-3 or TRBV12-4 combines with J gene TRBJ1-2, with no clear D. The CDR3 has 13 amino acids. V dropped 7 bases and J dropped 6 bases, with 15 bases sitting between them. CDR3 loop: CASMYGLENGYTF. As DNA, the CDR3 is TGTGCCAGCATGTATGGTCTCGAGAATGGCTACACCTTC.

The CDR3 bases are TGTGCCAGCAGCCCCCCGCGTCTCGGGGCGGTAGAGACCCAGTACTTC. Translated: CASSPPRLGAVETQYF. The V and J genes are TRBV7-8 and TRBJ2-5; the D call may be TRBD1 or TRBD2 (5 bases each). V lost 5 bases to trimming and J lost 4 bases, with 20 bases between them. Germline V CDR1 and CDR2: SGHVS, FQNEAQ. The CDR3 runs 16 residues.

This clonotype was observed a few times. The chain recombines TRBV10-2 with TRBJ2-1; 7 bases map to TRBD2. V trimming: 2 bases; J trimming: 6 bases; junction bases outside the gene matches: 1. This CDR3 comprises 13 residues. The germline V gene encodes CDR1 WSHSY and CDR2 SAAADI. In DNA, the CDR3 is TGCGCCAGCAGTGAGCGACTAGCCAATGAGCAGTTCTTC. This sequence encodes CASSERLANEQFF.

This clonotype was observed many times. The CDR3 region is CASSHLQGTKKNEQFF. DNA of the CDR3: TGTGCCAGCAGCCATTTACAGGGGACCAAAAAAAATGAGCAGTTCTTC. This sequence joins TRBV3-1 and TRBJ2-1; 7 nucleotides match TRBD1. CDR3 length equals 16 residues. CDR1 LGHDT and CDR2 YNNKEL come from the germline V gene (reference sequence). Unmatched junction bases numbered 12, after V lost 3 bases and J lost 7 bases.

The chain recombines TRBV2 with TRBJ2-4; 8 bases are a match to TRBD2. Germline V gene data show CDR1 as SNHLY and CDR2 as FYNNEI. There are 15 residues in the CDR3. The J segment lost 9 bases and the V segment lost 1 base, leaving 8 bases of the junction unmatched. For the CDR3, the DNA is TGTGCCAGCAGTGAAGGAGCGGGAGAGTATTTCATTCAGTACTTC. It encodes CASSEGAGEYFIQYF. Looking up the rest from reference TRBV2 and TRBJ2-4 gives the full variable domain: EPEVTQTPSHQVTQMGQEVILRCVPISNHLYFYWYRQILGQKVEFLVSFYNNEISEKSEIFDDQFSVERPDGSNFTLKIRSTKLEDSAMYFCASSEGAGEYFIQYFGAGTRLSVL.

This clonotype showed up many times. V gene TRBV11-3 combines with J gene TRBJ2-3, with unresolved D. Looked up from germline, CDR1 is SGHNT and CDR2 is YENEEA. The CDR3 runs to 15 residues. Trimming pared 3 bases from V and 0 bases from J, leaving 10 bases between. The CDR3 region is CASSFWTASTDTQYF. CDR3 bases: TGTGCCAGCAGCTTTTGGACCGCAAGCACAGATACGCAGTATTTT.